The 9 T cell receptor beta chains below come from one sample, sequenced in a study of CD8+CD57+ T cells in acquired aplastic anemia. Using genomic DNA as the template, TCR beta VDJ and CDR3 profiling was carried out. Using its own MiXCR run on the reads, TCRdb lists one record per CDR3 protein. The repertoire includes around 230,000 distinct CDR3 sequences, over 60% of them detected once, and 29% sits in the top ten. The sample taken for sequencing was sorted CD4+, CD8+, or CD8+CD57+ T cells (not recorded which) from PBMCs. These receptors were obtained from a human donor in good health.

This clonotype was observed a handful of times. The rearrangement uses TRBV2 and TRBJ2-7, with 10 bases aligning to TRBD1. From germline, CDR1 is SNHLY and CDR2 FYNNEI. J lost 2 bases, V lost 6 bases, and 4 bases had no gene match. The CDR3 extends over 14 amino acids. This CDR3 is CASSSDRGTYEQYF. The DNA for the CDR3 is TGTGCCAGCAGCTCGGACAGGGGGACCTACGAGCAGTACTTC. The full variable domain, completed using reference TRBV2 and TRBJ2-7, is EPEVTQTPSHQVTQMGQEVILRCVPISNHLYFYWYRQILGQKVEFLVSFYNNEISEKSEIFDDQFSVERPDGSNFTLKIRSTKLEDSAMYFCASSSDRGTYEQYFGPGTRLTVT.

Of note for this clonotype: A junction boundary mismatches the germline segment, possibly from a read error. This sequence joins TRBV7-2 and TRBJ1-1, with 7 nucleotides matching TRBD1. Germline loops: CDR1 SGHTA, CDR2 FQGNSA. This CDR3 has 14 amino acids. CDR3 nucleotides: TGTGCCAGCAGCTTATTGGGACAGAACACTGAGGCTTTCTTT. It encodes CASSLLGQNTEAFF. Together with reference TRBV7-2 and TRBJ1-1, the CDR3 gives the full variable domain: GAGVSQSPSNKVTEKGKDVELRCDPISGHTALYWYRQSLGQGLEFLIYFQGNSAPDKSGLPSDRFSAERTGGSVSTLTIQRTQQEDSAVYLCASSLLGQNTEAFFGQGTRLTVV.

The gene calls are TRBV10-3 and TRBJ2-6; TRBD2 matches 10 bases. V shed 6 bases, J shed 3 bases, and the junction held 8 bases outside the gene matches. CDR3 size: 17 residues. Looked up from germline, CDR1 is ENHRY and CDR2 is SYGVKD. CDR3 nucleotide sequence: TGTGCCATCAGCGGACTAGCGGAGGAAGGTGGGGCCAACGTCCTGACTTTC. Translated, it gives CAISGLAEEGGANVLTF.

Many counts were recorded for this clonotype. The gene calls are TRBV19 and TRBJ1-5; TRBD1 agrees at 8 bases. V shed 3 bases and J 3 bases; nucleotides not matched to a gene: 10. CDR3 length: 17 residues. Germline CDR1 LNHDA, CDR2 SQIVND (reference sequence). The CDR3 sequence is CASSMVSTGVLNQPQHF. The CDR3 DNA reads TGTGCCAGTAGTATGGTTTCGACAGGGGTCCTCAATCAGCCCCAGCATTTT.

This clonotype is a singleton in its sample. The gene calls are TRBV6-1 and TRBJ2-3; D gene unclear. Germline assignment: CDR1 MNHNS and CDR2 SASEGT. V was trimmed by 1 base and J by 2 bases, leaving 16 bases between them. The CDR3 runs to 17 residues. CDR3 protein: CASSEDLGLLNTDTQYF. CDR3 coding DNA: TGTGCCAGCAGTGAAGACTTGGGTCTTCTAAACACAGATACGCAGTATTTT.

The genes are TRBV19 and TRBJ2-7, with a possible D match to TRBD2 (5 bases). This CDR3 is built from 13 residues. With 10 bases removed from V and 6 bases from J, the gap between germline ends came to 19 bases. Germline-derived CDR1 and CDR2 are LNHDA and SQIVND (reference sequence). The CDR3 DNA reads as TGTGCCACTATGGACTCGCCCCTCGGCGAGCAGTACTTC. Translation: CATMDSPLGEQYF.

This clonotype was seen only a few times. J is TRBJ1-2 and V is TRBV24-1; D gene uncertain. This CDR3 spans 14 amino acids. Trimming took off 4 bases at V and 0 bases at J, with 8 bases between the two ends. CDR1 is KGHDR, CDR2 SFDVKD, per germline. The DNA of the CDR3 is TGTGCCACCAGTGACCACCGTGCTAACTATGGCTACACCTTC. Its translation is CATSDHRANYGYTF.

The genes are TRBV10-3 and TRBJ1-5; TRBD1 might be the D (5 bases). The CDR3 is made up of 14 amino acids. Germline V lookup: CDR1 ENHRY, CDR2 SYGVKD. V was shortened by 10 bases and J by 7 bases, with 20 bases between the two germline ends. The CDR3 DNA sequence: TGTGCCACTTCCTATGACGGGGCGAACCAGCCCCAGCATTTT. It yields the protein CATSYDGANQPQHF.

The CDR3, as DNA: TGTGCCAGCAGCTTGTACTTTCGGGCAGAGACCCAGTACTTC. Amino acids: CASSLYFRAETQYF. The chain links TRBV5-6 to TRBJ2-5; D unclear. Germline V gene lookup returns CDR1 SGHDT and CDR2 YYEEEE. V lost 1 base, J lost 4 bases, and 11 bases lay in between. The CDR3 has 14 amino acids. The whole variable domain, filled in from reference TRBV5-6 and TRBJ2-5, reads DAGVTQSPTHLIKTRGQQVTLRCSPKSGHDTVSWYQQALGQGPQFIFQYYEEEERQRGNFPDRFSGHQFPNYSSELNVNALLLGDSALYLCASSLYFRAETQYFGPGTRLLVL.